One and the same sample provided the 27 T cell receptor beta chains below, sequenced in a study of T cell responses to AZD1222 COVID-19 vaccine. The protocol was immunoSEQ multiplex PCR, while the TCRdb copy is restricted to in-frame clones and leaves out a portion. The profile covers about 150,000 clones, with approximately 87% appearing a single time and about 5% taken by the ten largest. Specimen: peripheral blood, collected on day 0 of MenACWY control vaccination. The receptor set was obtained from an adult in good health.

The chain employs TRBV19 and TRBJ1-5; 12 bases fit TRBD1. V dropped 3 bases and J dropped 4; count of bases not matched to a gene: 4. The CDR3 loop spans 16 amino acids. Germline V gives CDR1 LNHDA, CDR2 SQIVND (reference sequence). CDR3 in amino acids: CASSMGDRGRNQPQHF. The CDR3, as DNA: TGTGCCAGTAGTATGGGGGACAGGGGGCGGAATCAGCCCCAGCATTTT.

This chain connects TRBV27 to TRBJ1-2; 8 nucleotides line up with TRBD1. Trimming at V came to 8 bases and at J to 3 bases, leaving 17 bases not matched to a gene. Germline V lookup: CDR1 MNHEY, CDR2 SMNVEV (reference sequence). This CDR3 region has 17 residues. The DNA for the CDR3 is TGTGCCAGCGCATCCTGGACAGGGAGGTTTCGGGACTATGGCTACACCTTC. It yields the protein CASASWTGRFRDYGYTF.

CDR3 DNA: TGTGCCAGCAGCCCGACGGAGAACTATGGCTACACCTTC. It translates to CASSPTENYGYTF. The chain links TRBV7-6 to TRBJ1-2; no reliable D call. Germline loops: CDR1 SGHVS, CDR2 FNYEAQ. The CDR3 is 13 residues long. V lost 5 bases and J 2 bases, leaving 9 bases between the germline ends.

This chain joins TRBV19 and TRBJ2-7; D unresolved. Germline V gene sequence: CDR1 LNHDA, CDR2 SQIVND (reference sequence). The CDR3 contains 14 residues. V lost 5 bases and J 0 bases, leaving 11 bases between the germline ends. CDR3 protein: CASSVGRRSYEQYF. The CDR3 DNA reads TGTGCCAGTAGTGTCGGCCGCCGCTCCTACGAGCAGTACTTC.

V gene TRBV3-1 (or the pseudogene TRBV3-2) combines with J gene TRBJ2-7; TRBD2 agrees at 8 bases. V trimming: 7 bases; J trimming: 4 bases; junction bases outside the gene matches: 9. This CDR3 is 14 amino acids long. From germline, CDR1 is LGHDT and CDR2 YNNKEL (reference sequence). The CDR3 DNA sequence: TGTGCCAGCACCCCTAAGCGGGAGCGGTACGAGCAGTACTTC. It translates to CASTPKRERYEQYF.

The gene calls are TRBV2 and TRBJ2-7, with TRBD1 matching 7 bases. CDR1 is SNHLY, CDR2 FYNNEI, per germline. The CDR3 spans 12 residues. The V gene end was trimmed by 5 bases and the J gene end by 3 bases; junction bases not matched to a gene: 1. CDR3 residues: CASSNRGYEQYV. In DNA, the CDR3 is TGTGCCAGCAGTAACAGGGGCTACGAGCAGTACGTC.

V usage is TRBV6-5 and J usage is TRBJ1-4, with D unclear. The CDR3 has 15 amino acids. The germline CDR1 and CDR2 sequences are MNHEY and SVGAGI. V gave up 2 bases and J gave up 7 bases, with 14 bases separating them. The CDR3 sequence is CASSYKARTSEKLFF. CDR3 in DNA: TGTGCCAGCAGTTACAAAGCCCGAACTTCTGAAAAACTGTTTTTT.

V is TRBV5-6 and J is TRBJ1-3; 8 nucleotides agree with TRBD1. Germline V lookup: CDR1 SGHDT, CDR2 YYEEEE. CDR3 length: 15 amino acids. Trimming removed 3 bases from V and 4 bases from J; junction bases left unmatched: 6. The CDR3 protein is CASSWETGEGNTIYF. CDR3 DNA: TGTGCCAGCAGCTGGGAGACAGGGGAGGGAAACACCATATATTTT.

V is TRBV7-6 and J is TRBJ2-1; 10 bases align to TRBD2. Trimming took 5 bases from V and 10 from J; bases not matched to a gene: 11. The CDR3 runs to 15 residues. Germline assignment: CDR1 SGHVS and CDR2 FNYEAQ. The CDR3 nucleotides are TGTGCCAGCAGCCCACGGGGAGCGGGGGGGCCAGAGCAGTTCTTC. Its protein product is CASSPRGAGGPEQFF.

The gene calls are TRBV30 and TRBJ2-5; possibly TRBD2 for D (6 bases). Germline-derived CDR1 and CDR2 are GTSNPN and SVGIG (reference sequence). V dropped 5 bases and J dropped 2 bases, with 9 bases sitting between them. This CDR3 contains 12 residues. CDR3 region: CAWGGYQETQYF. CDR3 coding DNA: TGTGCCTGGGGAGGGTATCAAGAGACCCAGTACTTC.

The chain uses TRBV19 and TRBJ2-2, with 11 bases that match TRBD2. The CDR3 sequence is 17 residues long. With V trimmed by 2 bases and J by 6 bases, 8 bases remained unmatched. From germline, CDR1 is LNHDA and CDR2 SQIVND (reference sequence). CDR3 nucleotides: TGTGCCAGTAGTATAACTAGCGGGAGTTATGTTGCCGGGGAGCTGTTTTTT. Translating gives CASSITSGSYVAGELFF.

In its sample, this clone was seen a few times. This chain's CDR3 is CASSYQRNTEAFF. The CDR3 region has the DNA TGTGCCAGCAGTTACCAGAGGAACACTGAAGCTTTCTTT. V and J are TRBV6-6 and TRBJ1-1; D gene unclear. Trimming stripped 2 bases from V and 1 base from J, with 5 bases between. The CDR3 length is 13 residues. Per the germline V gene, CDR1 is MNHNY and CDR2 is SVGAGI (reference sequence).

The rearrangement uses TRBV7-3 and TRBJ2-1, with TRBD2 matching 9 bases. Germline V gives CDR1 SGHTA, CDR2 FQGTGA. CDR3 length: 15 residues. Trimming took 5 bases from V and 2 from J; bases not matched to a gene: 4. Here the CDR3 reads CASSPTSGPYNEQFF. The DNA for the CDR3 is TGTGCCAGCAGCCCGACTAGCGGACCCTACAATGAGCAGTTCTTC. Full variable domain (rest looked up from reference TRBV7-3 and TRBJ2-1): GAGVSQTPSNKVTEKGKYVELRCDPISGHTALYWYRQSLGQGPEFLIYFQGTGAADDSGLPNDRFFAVRPEGSVSTLKIQRTERGDSAVYLCASSPTSGPYNEQFFGPGTRLTVL.

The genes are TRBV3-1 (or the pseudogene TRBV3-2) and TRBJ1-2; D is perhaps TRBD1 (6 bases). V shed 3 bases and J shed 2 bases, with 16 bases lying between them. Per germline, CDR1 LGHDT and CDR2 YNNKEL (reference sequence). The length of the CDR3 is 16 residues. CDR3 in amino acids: CASSQIPRGLNYGYTF. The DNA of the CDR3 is TGTGCCAGCAGCCAGATACCGCGGGGGCTAAACTATGGCTACACCTTC.

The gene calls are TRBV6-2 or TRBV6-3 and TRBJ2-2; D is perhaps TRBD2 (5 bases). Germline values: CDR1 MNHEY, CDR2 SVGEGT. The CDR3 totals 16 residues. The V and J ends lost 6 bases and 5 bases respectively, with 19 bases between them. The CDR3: CASSGGSGDGTGELFF. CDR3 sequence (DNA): TGTGCCAGCAGCGGCGGCAGCGGAGATGGGACCGGGGAGCTGTTTTTT.

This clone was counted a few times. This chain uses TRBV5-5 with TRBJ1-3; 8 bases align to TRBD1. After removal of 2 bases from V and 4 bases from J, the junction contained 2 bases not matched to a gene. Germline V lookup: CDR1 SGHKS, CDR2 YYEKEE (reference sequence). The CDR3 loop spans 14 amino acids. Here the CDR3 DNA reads TGTGCCAGCAGCTTAGACAGGGGCGGAAACACCATATATTTT. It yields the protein CASSLDRGGNTIYF.

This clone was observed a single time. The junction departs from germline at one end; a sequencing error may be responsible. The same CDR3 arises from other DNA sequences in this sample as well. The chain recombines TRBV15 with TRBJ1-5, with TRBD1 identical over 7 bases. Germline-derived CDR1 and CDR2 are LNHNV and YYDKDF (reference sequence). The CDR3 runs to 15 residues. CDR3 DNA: TGTGCCACCAGCCGAGACAGGGATAGCAATCAGCCCCAGCATTTT. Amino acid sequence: CATSRDRDSNQPQHF.

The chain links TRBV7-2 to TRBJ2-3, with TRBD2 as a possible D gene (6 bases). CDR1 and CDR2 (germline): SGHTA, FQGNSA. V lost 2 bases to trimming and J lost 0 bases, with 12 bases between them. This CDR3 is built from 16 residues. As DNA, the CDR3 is TGTGCCAGCAGCTTAAGCGGGTTTGCTAGCACAGATACGCAGTATTTT. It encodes CASSLSGFASTDTQYF.

CDR3 amino acids: CASSLGQKNTEAFF. CDR3 DNA sequence: TGCGCCAGCAGCTTGGGACAGAAGAACACTGAAGCTTTCTTT. V and J are TRBV5-1 and TRBJ1-1; a possible D gene is TRBD1 (5 bases). The CDR3 has 14 amino acids. Germline CDR1 and CDR2: SGHRS and YFSETQ. Trimming shortened V by 0 bases and J by 1 base, and 7 bases separated the two germline ends.

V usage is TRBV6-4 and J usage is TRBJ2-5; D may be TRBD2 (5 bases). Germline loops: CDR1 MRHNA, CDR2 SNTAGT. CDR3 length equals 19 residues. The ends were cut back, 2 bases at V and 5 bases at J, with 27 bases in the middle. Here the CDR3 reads CASSDGIRWESGVSETQYF. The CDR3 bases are TGTGCCAGCAGTGACGGCATTAGGTGGGAGTCGGGTGTTTCGGAGACCCAGTACTTC.

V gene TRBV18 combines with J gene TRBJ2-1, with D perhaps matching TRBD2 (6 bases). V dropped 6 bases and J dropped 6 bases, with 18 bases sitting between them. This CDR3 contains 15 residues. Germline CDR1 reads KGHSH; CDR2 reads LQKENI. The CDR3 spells CASSGTPGDPNEQFF. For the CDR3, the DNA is TGTGCCAGCTCCGGGACTCCCGGGGACCCCAATGAGCAGTTCTTC.

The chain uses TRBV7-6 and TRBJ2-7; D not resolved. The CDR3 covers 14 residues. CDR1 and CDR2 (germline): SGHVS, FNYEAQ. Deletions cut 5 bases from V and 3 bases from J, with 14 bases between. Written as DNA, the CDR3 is TGTGCCAGCAGCCCTCGGACGGCGAGCTACGAGCAGTACTTC. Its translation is CASSPRTASYEQYF.

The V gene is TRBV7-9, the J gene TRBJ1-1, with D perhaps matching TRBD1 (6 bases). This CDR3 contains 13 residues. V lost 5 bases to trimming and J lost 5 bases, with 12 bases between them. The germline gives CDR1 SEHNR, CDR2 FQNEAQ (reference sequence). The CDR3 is CASSPQGMTEAFF. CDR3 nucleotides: TGTGCCAGCAGCCCACAGGGAATGACTGAAGCTTTCTTT.

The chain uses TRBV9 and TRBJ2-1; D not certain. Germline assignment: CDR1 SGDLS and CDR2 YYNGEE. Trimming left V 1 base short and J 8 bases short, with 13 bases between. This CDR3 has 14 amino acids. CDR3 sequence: CASSVSSISDEQFF. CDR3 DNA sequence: TGTGCCAGCAGCGTAAGTTCCATTTCCGATGAGCAGTTCTTC.

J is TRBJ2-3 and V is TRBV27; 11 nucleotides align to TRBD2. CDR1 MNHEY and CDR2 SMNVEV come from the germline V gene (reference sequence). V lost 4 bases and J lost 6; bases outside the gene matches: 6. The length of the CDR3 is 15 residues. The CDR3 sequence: CASSSTSGAMDTQYF. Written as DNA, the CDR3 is TGTGCCAGCAGTTCGACTAGCGGGGCCATGGATACGCAGTATTTT.

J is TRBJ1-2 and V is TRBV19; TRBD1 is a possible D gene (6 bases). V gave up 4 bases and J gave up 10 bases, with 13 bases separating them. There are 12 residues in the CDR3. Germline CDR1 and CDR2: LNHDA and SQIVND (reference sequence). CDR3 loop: CASSTRQAAYTF. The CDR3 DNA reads TGTGCCAGTAGTACCCGACAGGCCGCCTACACCTTC.

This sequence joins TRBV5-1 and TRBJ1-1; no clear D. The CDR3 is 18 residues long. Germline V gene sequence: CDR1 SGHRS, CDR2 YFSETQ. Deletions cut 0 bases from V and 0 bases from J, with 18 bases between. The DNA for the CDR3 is TGCGCCAGCAGCTTGGGGGTCAGTTCCTTACATCTGAACACTGAAGCTTTCTTT. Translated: CASSLGVSSLHLNTEAFF. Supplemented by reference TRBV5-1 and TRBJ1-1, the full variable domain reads KAGVTQTPRYLIKTRGQQVTLSCSPISGHRSVSWYQQTPGQGLQFLFEYFSETQRNKGNFPGRFSGRQFSNSRSEMNVSTLELGDSALYLCASSLGVSSLHLNTEAFFGQGTRLTVV.